Below, 9 T cell receptor beta chains from the same sample are listed, as sequenced in a study of PD-1 blockade in classical Hodgkin lymphoma. Produced via immunoSEQ multiplex PCR; TCRdb's table is partial and in-frame only. The data contain 20,000 to 25,000 clones, about 95% of them singletons. Time point: newly diagnosed, previously untreated cHL patient sample. The material sequenced was peripheral blood mononuclear cells (PBMCs). The origin of the receptors is a human donor with classical Hodgkin lymphoma.

The chain uses TRBV5-6 and TRBJ2-3; TRBD2 agrees at 13 bases. Germline V lookup: CDR1 SGHDT, CDR2 YYEEEE. J lost 0 bases, V lost 4 bases, and 8 bases had no gene match. CDR3 length: 18 amino acids. The CDR3 region is CASSGGTSGIPSTDTQYF. CDR3 bases: TGTGCCAGCAGCGGTGGGACTAGCGGGATTCCTAGCACAGATACGCAGTATTTT.

The chain joins TRBV4-1 to TRBJ1-1; D is unclear. Germline CDR1 MGHRA, CDR2 YSYEKL. Trimming took off 1 base at V and 0 bases at J, with 6 bases between the two ends. This CDR3 is built from 14 residues. Written as DNA, the CDR3 is TGCGCCAGCAGCCAAGTGTTGGTGAACACTGAAGCTTTCTTT. Its translation: CASSQVLVNTEAFF.

The chain recombines TRBV2 with TRBJ1-6; D gene unclear. The CDR3 contains 13 residues. Germline lookup yields CDR1 SNHLY and CDR2 FYNNEI. Between the trimmed V and J ends, which lost 6 bases and 2 bases, there was a span of 5 bases. CDR3 nucleotide sequence: TGTGCCAGCAGCGACACCTATAATTCACCCCTCCACTTT. This sequence encodes CASSDTYNSPLHF.

The chain links TRBV6-5 to TRBJ1-5; 8 bases map to TRBD1. The J segment lost 7 bases and the V segment lost 5 bases, leaving 7 bases of the junction unmatched. CDR1 and CDR2 from the germline V gene are MNHEY and SVGAGI. CDR3 length: 14 residues. The CDR3 coding sequence is TGTGCCAGCAGTCGACAGGGGTGGGAGCAGCCCCAGCATTTT. Residues: CASSRQGWEQPQHF.

This chain links TRBV2 with TRBJ1-5; no firm D call. This CDR3 region has 14 residues. Germline V lookup: CDR1 SNHLY, CDR2 FYNNEI. Trimming took 4 bases from V and 3 from J, leaving 10 bases between them. DNA of the CDR3: TGTGCCAGCAGTGCTGAGATAACCAATCAGCCCCAGCATTTT. Protein product: CASSAEITNQPQHF.

The chain combines TRBV29-1 with TRBJ1-5, with D perhaps TRBD1 (6 bases). V dropped 6 bases and J dropped 3 bases, with 12 bases sitting between them. The CDR3 is 13 amino acids. Germline assignment: CDR1 SQVTM and CDR2 ANQGSEA. CDR3 sequence reads: CSVKGTINQPQHF. CDR3 DNA: TGCAGCGTAAAAGGGACAATCAATCAGCCCCAGCATTTT. The full variable domain, its missing parts supplied by reference TRBV29-1 and TRBJ1-5, is SAVISQKPSRDICQRGTSLTIQCQVDSQVTMMFWYRQQPGQSLTLIATANQGSEATYESGFVIDKFPISRPNLTFSTLTVSNMSPEDSSIYLCSVKGTINQPQHFGDGTRLSIL.

V usage is TRBV4-2 and J usage is TRBJ1-4; D is unclear. The CDR3 length is 15 residues. Trimming stripped 4 bases from V and 5 bases from J, with 14 bases between. Per the germline V gene, CDR1 is LGHNA and CDR2 is YNFKEQ. CDR3 region: CASSRITRSNEKLFF. DNA of the CDR3: TGTGCCAGCAGCCGTATAACGCGGTCCAATGAAAAACTGTTTTTT.

The chain links TRBV4-3 to TRBJ2-7, with 8 bases lining up with TRBD1. Trimming cost V 0 bases and J 3 bases; bases outside gene matches: 4. The CDR3 has 15 residues. CDR1 is LGHNA, CDR2 YSLEER, per germline. The CDR3 DNA reads as TGCGCCAGCAGCCAAGATGGACAGGGTTACTACGAGCAGTACTTC. Translated, it gives CASSQDGQGYYEQYF.

V is TRBV14 and J is TRBJ2-1, with TRBD2 identical over 8 bases. The germline V gene has CDR1 SGHDN and CDR2 FVKESK. The junction had 11 bases not matched to a gene; V was cut back by 0 bases and J by 7 bases. The CDR3 is made up of 17 amino acids. The CDR3 DNA reads as TGTGCCAGCAGCCAAGATATCGGCGGGGGGCGACGGAATGAGCAGTTCTTC. Translated, it gives CASSQDIGGGRRNEQFF.